This record looks at one T cell receptor beta chain sequence and its context. Antigen unknown. The entry originates in a study of shared clonotypes between healthy human individuals. General study points: Expectations were that clonotype sharing among donors would be affected by sequencing depth. Sampling involved blood alone; tissue repertoires likely differ.

Every donor, a Caucasian adult, lived in Nashville, Tennessee. At the deep level, the assay was run. TCRdb keeps only in-frame clones here, not all; method: immunoSEQ multiplex PCR. The table shows about 2.3 million clones, with just under 95% occurring only once. In germline, CDR1 is SGHRS, CDR2 YFSETQ. V was trimmed by 3 bases and J by 7 bases, leaving 16 bases between them. This CDR3 has 14 residues. The chain links TRBV5-1 to TRBJ2-5, with D maybe TRBD2 (5 bases). The receptor was derived from a man between 18 and 29 years old in good health. Some clones in this sample may be carry-over from other donors' samples. Input material: naive CD4+ T cells from PBMCs. The subset denotes: CD45RA+ positively selected. The CDR3 DNA follows: TGCGCCAGCAGCTCGGACGGGGTGCAGTGGACCCAGTACTTC. Its protein product is CASSSDGVQWTQYF.